The 7 T cell receptor beta chains in this list originate from one sample, sequenced in a study of blood T cell repertoires in COVID-19. Clones were read by immunoSEQ multiplex PCR, and TCRdb kept only the in-frame ones, dropping some. Of about 220,000 clones listed, about four fifths were seen once; the top ten hold roughly 2.4%. The specimen was peripheral blood. Source of these receptors: a woman aged 60 to 75 with acute or convalescent COVID-19.

The V call is TRBV1, the J call TRBJ1-3. TRBV1 is a pseudogene locus. This CDR3 contains 13 residues. The CDR3 DNA reads TGCACCAGCAGCCACCTCTCTGGAAACACCATATATTTT. Its protein product is CTSSHLSGNTIYF.

The chain uses TRBV11-2 and TRBJ1-1, with 8 bases that match TRBD1. Germline V CDR1 and CDR2: SGHAT, FQNNGV. V lost 2 bases and J lost 10; bases outside the gene matches: 6. This CDR3 contains 13 residues. CDR3 residues: CASSLQGALGAFF. The CDR3 nucleotides are TGTGCCAGCAGCTTACAGGGGGCGCTTGGAGCTTTCTTT.

This chain uses TRBV9 with TRBJ2-3, with TRBD2 as a possible D gene (5 bases). The CDR3 loop spans 16 amino acids. Trimming stripped 3 bases from V and 0 bases from J, with 14 bases between. Germline V lookup: CDR1 SGDLS, CDR2 YYNGEE. The DNA of the CDR3 is TGTGCCAGCAGCGCCCTCATTGAGCGGAGCACAGATACGCAGTATTTT. This codes for CASSALIERSTDTQYF.

This clone showed up just a few times. The chain employs TRBV6-1 and TRBJ1-1; the match to TRBD1 covers 9 bases. CDR3 length equals 19 residues. In germline, CDR1 is MNHNS, CDR2 SASEGT. The trim removed 1 base at V and 0 bases at J, leaving 12 bases unmatched. This chain's CDR3 is CASSEGRWTGVGMNTEAFF. CDR3 DNA sequence: TGTGCCAGCAGTGAAGGTAGATGGACAGGGGTGGGCATGAACACTGAAGCTTTCTTT.

The rearrangement joins TRBV7-8 to TRBJ2-2, with 11 bases identical to TRBD2. Germline CDR1 SGHVS, CDR2 FQNEAQ. Unmatched junction bases numbered 4, after V lost 1 base and J lost 3 bases. This CDR3 has 17 amino acids. CDR3 DNA sequence: TGTGCCAGCAGCTTAGTAGTAGCGGGGGGGTACACCGGGGAGCTGTTTTTT. It specifies CASSLVVAGGYTGELFF.

This chain joins TRBV6-5 and TRBJ2-1, with 9 positions matching TRBD1. V was pared by 8 bases and J by 5 bases, with 10 bases of the junction left unmatched. Germline V gives CDR1 MNHEY, CDR2 SVGAGI. This CDR3 region has 15 residues. In DNA, the CDR3 is TGTGCCAGCTCTACCCAACAGGGGGCACACAATGAGCAGTTCTTC. Its protein product is CASSTQQGAHNEQFF.

The chain recombines TRBV24-1 with TRBJ2-3; perhaps TRBD1 as D (5 bases). The V gene lost 4 bases and the J gene lost 2 bases, with 15 bases spanning the gap. There are 16 residues in the CDR3. The germline V gene encodes CDR1 KGHDR and CDR2 SFDVKD. CDR3 amino acids: CATSDETDRLTDTQYF. CDR3 nucleotide sequence: TGTGCCACCAGTGACGAAACCGACAGACTCACAGATACGCAGTATTTT.